The TCR beta chain described here comes from a study of cytomegalovirus exposure and HLA in healthy donors. General observations from the study: About 87% or about 30% of the time was how often most TCR beta V segments were productive, according to an earlier analysis. TRBV6-2, TRBV6-3 and some other V segments were unresolvable in 87-base-pair reads.

After removal of 2 bases from V and 7 bases from J, the junction contained 9 bases not matched to a gene. The CDR3 has 17 residues. Germline-derived CDR1 and CDR2 are SGHVS and FNYEAQ. In the PCR, 60 Vbeta and 13 Jbeta primers were used. Sequencing was performed with immunoSEQ multiplex PCR; in TCRdb, only in-frame clones are kept and a portion is missing. The table gives approximately 110,000 clones; the top ten clones make up roughly 6.6% of it. A note on this clone: The antigen remains undetermined.

The chain employs TRBV7-6 and TRBJ1-6; 9 bases line up with TRBD1. The sequenced sample was PBMCs. The source is a middle-aged man in good health and CMV-seropositive. Here the CDR3 reads CASSLRDRALGNSPLHF. In DNA form, the CDR3 reads TGTGCCAGCAGCTTAAGGGACAGGGCCCTGGGGAATTCACCCCTCCACTTT.